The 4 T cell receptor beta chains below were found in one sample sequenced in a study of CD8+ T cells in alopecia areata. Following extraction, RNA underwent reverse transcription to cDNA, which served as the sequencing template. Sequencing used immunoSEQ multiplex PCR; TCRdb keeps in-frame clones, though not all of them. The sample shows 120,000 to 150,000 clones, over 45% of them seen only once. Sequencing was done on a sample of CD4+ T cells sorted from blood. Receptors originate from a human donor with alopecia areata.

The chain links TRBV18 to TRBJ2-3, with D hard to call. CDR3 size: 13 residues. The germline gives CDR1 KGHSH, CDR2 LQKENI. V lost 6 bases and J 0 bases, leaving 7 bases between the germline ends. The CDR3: CASSPYSTDTQYF. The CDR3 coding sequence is TGTGCCAGCTCTCCTTACAGCACAGATACGCAGTATTTT.

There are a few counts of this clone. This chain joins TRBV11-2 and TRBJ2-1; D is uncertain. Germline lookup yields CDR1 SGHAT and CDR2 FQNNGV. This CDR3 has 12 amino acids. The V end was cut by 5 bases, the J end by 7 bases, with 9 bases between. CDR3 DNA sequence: TGTGCCAGCAGCCCCACGGGTAATGAGCAGTTCTTC. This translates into CASSPTGNEQFF.

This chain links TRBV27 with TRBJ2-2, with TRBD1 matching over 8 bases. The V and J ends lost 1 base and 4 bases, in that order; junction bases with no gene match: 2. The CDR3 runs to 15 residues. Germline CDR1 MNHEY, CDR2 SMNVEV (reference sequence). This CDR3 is CASSLLQGVTGELFF. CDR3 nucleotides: TGTGCCAGCAGTTTATTACAGGGGGTCACCGGGGAGCTGTTTTTT.

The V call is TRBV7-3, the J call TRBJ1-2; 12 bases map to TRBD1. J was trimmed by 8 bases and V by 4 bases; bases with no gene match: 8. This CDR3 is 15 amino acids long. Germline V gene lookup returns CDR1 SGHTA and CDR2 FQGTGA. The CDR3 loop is CASSSGTGGARGYTF. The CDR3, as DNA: TGTGCCAGCAGCTCCGGGACAGGGGGCGCGAGGGGCTACACCTTC.